This T cell receptor (beta chain) comes out of a study of human T cells and chemical hapten exposure. In TCRdb, the RACE reads were re-called with MiXCR into one record per CDR3 protein. The sample records 80,000 to 100,000 distinct CDR3 sequences, 9.6% being singletons. Germline V gene lookup returns CDR1 MNHNY and CDR2 SVGAGI (reference sequence). V was cut by 9 bases and J by 0 bases, with 9 bases left in between. The CDR3 extends over 12 amino acids. This sample's time point: pre-sensitization, week 0. The treatment was: therapeutic diphenylcyclopropenone sensitization with weekly scalp DPC. This clonotype was seen ten or more times.

Material: whole blood, obtained in connection with sensitization to the hapten diphenylcyclopropenone (DPC). This TCR was sampled from a woman in her thirties or forties with alopecia areata. Some clones in this sample may be carry-over from other donors' samples. The chain combines TRBV6-6 with TRBJ2-7; no clear D. The DNA of the CDR3 is TGTGCCAGTGCCCCTCTCTCCTACGAGCAGTACTTC. It is translated as CASAPLSYEQYF.